These 21 T cell receptor beta chains share one sample of origin, sequenced in a study of T cells in Graves' hyperthyroidism and ophthalmopathy. Researchers took RNA transcripts and amplified the TCR beta CDR3 regions from them. Researchers ran a first-round RT-PCR on the TCR CDR3 using the HTBI primer set. TCRdb independently ran MiXCR on the multiplex PCR reads; one entry per CDR3 protein. Here the sample spans under 250,000 distinct CDR3 sequences, less than 20% being singletons. Sequenced material: blood. The receptor set was obtained from a woman between 50 and 59 years old with Graves' hyperthyroidism.

V usage is TRBV10-3 and J usage is TRBJ2-1; D is possibly TRBD2 (6 bases). The CDR3 is made up of 15 amino acids. Trimming took off 6 bases at V and 2 bases at J, with 14 bases between the two ends. Germline V gene lookup returns CDR1 ENHRY and CDR2 SYGVKD. The CDR3 loop is CAISPRSGAYNEQFF. DNA of the CDR3: TGTGCCATCAGCCCCCGTTCGGGAGCCTACAATGAGCAGTTCTTC.

This clonotype turned up a few times. One junction end does not reproduce the germline sequence, and a read error may be involved. This chain joins TRBV12-3 or TRBV12-4 and TRBJ1-1; D not certain. CDR3 length: 11 residues. The CDR3 coding sequence is TGTGCCAGCAGCCGCGACACTGAAGCTCTCTTT. It yields the protein CASSRDTEALF.

This clonotype was observed a few times. J is TRBJ1-2 and V is TRBV24-1, with D hard to call. CDR1 and CDR2 (germline): KGHDR, SFDVKD. The V gene lost 2 bases and the J gene lost 8 bases, with 14 bases spanning the gap. There are 14 residues in the CDR3. CDR3 sequence (DNA): TGTGCCACCAGTGATTATAAAAGGAATATCGGCTACACCTTC. It specifies CATSDYKRNIGYTF.

A single count supports this clonotype. This may be a read error, as it is one base from a much larger clone. The CDR3 spells CASSPGTGGPYEQYF. CDR3 sequence (DNA): TGTGCCAGCAGCCCCGGGACAGGGGGACCCTACGAGCAGTACTTC. The rearrangement joins TRBV14 to TRBJ2-7, with 11 bases fitting TRBD1. CDR3 length: 15 amino acids. V was clipped by 4 bases and J by 2 bases; unmatched bases: 4. The V gene's germline CDR1 is SGHDN and CDR2 FVKESK.

There are a few counts of this clonotype. J is TRBJ2-7 and V is TRBV5-1, with D maybe TRBD1 (5 bases). The ends were cut back, 1 base at V and 2 bases at J, with 10 bases in the middle. The CDR3 is 14 amino acids. In germline, CDR1 is SGHRS, CDR2 YFSETQ. The CDR3 coding sequence is TGCGCCAGCAGCTTGCAAGGGGTTACCTACGAGCAGTACTTC. Protein sequence: CASSLQGVTYEQYF.

In this sample, this clonotype turned up many times. The genes are TRBV5-1 and TRBJ2-3, with a weak D call TRBD2 (5 bases). The CDR3 has 13 amino acids. The germline gives CDR1 SGHRS, CDR2 YFSETQ. Trimming cost V 0 bases and J 7 bases, with 9 bases left between them. The CDR3 nucleotides read TGCGCCAGCAGCTTGGAACTAGTGAATACGCAGTATTTT. Translated: CASSLELVNTQYF.

The CDR3 coding sequence is TGTGCCAGCAGCTTAGGACCGTTTGGGGGTTCGGGCTATGGCTACACCTTC. Translation gives CASSLGPFGGSGYGYTF. V is TRBV7-2 and J is TRBJ1-2; possible D gene TRBD1, 5 bases. V lost 1 base, J lost 4 bases, and 19 bases lay in between. The CDR3 runs to 17 residues. Germline CDR1 is SGHTA and CDR2 is FQGNSA.

This clonotype turned up a few times. The gene calls are TRBV6-1 and TRBJ2-1, with 15 bases aligning to TRBD2. The CDR3 has 16 residues. The V gene's germline CDR1 is MNHNS and CDR2 SASEGT. Trimming at V came to 10 bases and at J to 7 bases, leaving 11 bases not matched to a gene. The CDR3 sequence: CATTGTSGRLTNEQFF. The CDR3 nucleotides read TGTGCCACCACCGGGACTAGCGGGAGGTTAACGAATGAGCAGTTCTTC.

This rearrangement joins TRBV27 to TRBJ2-1; 8 positions match TRBD2. CDR1 and CDR2 (germline): MNHEY, SMNVEV (reference sequence). This CDR3 has 17 residues. The J segment lost 10 bases and the V segment lost 4 bases, leaving 18 bases of the junction unmatched. The CDR3 loop reads CASSYDQRGTSLREQFF. The CDR3 coding sequence is TGTGCCAGCAGTTACGACCAACGCGGGACTAGTTTGAGGGAGCAGTTCTTC.

This clonotype turned up a few times. This rearrangement joins TRBV10-2 to TRBJ1-1; the match to TRBD1 covers 7 bases. This CDR3 comprises 17 residues. Germline values: CDR1 WSHSY, CDR2 SAAADI. With V trimmed by 7 bases and J by 0 bases, 14 bases remained unmatched. CDR3: CASKLRFQQGMNTEAFF. The CDR3 DNA reads TGCGCCAGCAAACTCAGATTTCAACAGGGGATGAACACTGAAGCTTTCTTT.

V is TRBV5-5 and J is TRBJ1-4; 7 positions match TRBD1. This CDR3 is 18 amino acids long. V shed 0 bases and J 0 bases; nucleotides not matched to a gene: 8. From germline, CDR1 is SGHKS and CDR2 YYEKEE (reference sequence). This CDR3 reads CASSLGVSGGTTNEKLFF. The CDR3 DNA sequence: TGTGCCAGCAGCTTGGGTGTGTCAGGGGGAACAACTAATGAAAAACTGTTTTTT.

V usage is TRBV18 and J usage is TRBJ1-3; D uncertain. V gave up 4 bases and J gave up 2 bases, with 15 bases separating them. CDR3 size: 16 residues. From germline, CDR1 is KGHSH and CDR2 LQKENI. The CDR3 sequence is CASSQGQAIAGNTIYF. CDR3 in DNA: TGTGCCAGCTCACAAGGGCAGGCGATAGCTGGAAACACCATATATTTT.

At least ten counts were recorded for this clonotype. The chain couples TRBV20-1 to TRBJ1-5; D is unclear. Germline V gene data show CDR1 as DFQATT and CDR2 as SNEGSKA (reference sequence). Trimming removed 1 base at V and 4 bases at J, with 5 bases between. The CDR3 runs 12 residues. This chain's CDR3 is CSARVPNQPQHF. The CDR3, as DNA: TGCAGTGCTAGAGTTCCGAATCAGCCCCAGCATTTT.

In its sample, this clonotype was seen a few times. The rearrangement links TRBV19 to TRBJ2-3, with D maybe TRBD2 (5 bases). This CDR3 contains 16 residues. Germline CDR1 and CDR2: LNHDA and SQIVND (reference sequence). Trimming pared 5 bases from V and 0 bases from J, leaving 15 bases between. CDR3 region: CASSLDRRTSTDTQYF. The CDR3 DNA reads as TGTGCCAGTAGTCTCGATCGACGGACTAGCACAGATACGCAGTATTTT.

V usage is TRBV29-1 and J usage is TRBJ2-5; 7 positions agree with TRBD2. The CDR3 is 14 residues long. The J segment lost 5 bases and the V segment lost 3 bases, leaving 9 bases of the junction unmatched. The V gene's germline CDR1 is SQVTM and CDR2 ANQGSEA. The CDR3 here is CSVDSAGAGETQYF. The CDR3 nucleotides are TGCAGCGTTGACAGCGCGGGAGCAGGGGAGACCCAGTACTTC.

The gene calls are TRBV19 and TRBJ2-3, with D perhaps given as TRBD1 or TRBD2 (5 bases each). This CDR3 is built from 14 residues. The germline V gene encodes CDR1 LNHDA and CDR2 SQIVND (reference sequence). V lost 3 bases, J lost 6 bases, and 13 bases lay in between. The CDR3: CASSIPGSGDTQYF. CDR3 nucleotides: TGTGCCAGTAGTATCCCAGGGTCGGGGGATACGCAGTATTTT.

The chain joins TRBV27 to TRBJ1-1; TRBD1 aligns across 8 bases. The CDR3 has 13 residues. With 10 bases clipped from V and 1 base from J, the junction kept 5 bases outside the gene matches. Germline assignment: CDR1 MNHEY and CDR2 SMNVEV (reference sequence). The CDR3 region is CATGDRSNTEAFF. In nucleotides, the CDR3 is TGTGCCACCGGGGACAGGTCGAACACTGAAGCTTTCTTT.

This clonotype was detected ten times or more. The J gene is TRBJ1-2, the V gene TRBV7-8; D perhaps matches TRBD1 (5 bases). The germline gives CDR1 SGHVS, CDR2 FQNEAQ. V was cut by 5 bases and J by 8 bases, with 15 bases left in between. The CDR3 sequence is 13 residues long. CDR3 sequence reads: CASSGFQGGGYTF. The CDR3 DNA sequence: TGTGCCAGCAGCGGGTTCCAGGGAGGCGGCTACACCTTC.

This clonotype was recorded many times. This rearrangement joins TRBV7-3 to TRBJ2-2; 7 positions match TRBD1. The CDR3 runs to 16 residues. Germline V gene lookup returns CDR1 SGHTA and CDR2 FQGTGA. With 2 bases clipped from V and 1 base from J, the junction kept 4 bases outside the gene matches. In DNA form, the CDR3 reads TGTGCCAGCAGCTTAGGCTACAGGGGGAACACCGGGGAGCTGTTTTTT. Translated: CASSLGYRGNTGELFF.

In its sample, this clonotype was seen many times. The chain links TRBV6-1 to TRBJ1-2, with a possible D match to TRBD1 (5 bases). The CDR3 runs to 14 residues. Trimming left V 6 bases short and J 5 bases short, with 16 bases between. Germline CDR1 and CDR2: MNHNS and SASEGT. Here the CDR3 reads CASRLAGGGYGYTF. Here the CDR3 DNA reads TGTGCCAGCAGATTGGCCGGGGGAGGATATGGCTACACCTTC.

The table lists this clonotype with many counts. The rearrangement joins TRBV7-8 to TRBJ1-5, with D unclear. The V gene lost 1 base and the J gene lost 6 bases, with 16 bases spanning the gap. The CDR3 covers 16 residues. Germline V gives CDR1 SGHVS, CDR2 FQNEAQ. The CDR3 region has the DNA TGTGCCAGCAGCTTAGATGTTTCTTCGATTGTTCAGCCCCAGCATTTT. Translating gives CASSLDVSSIVQPQHF.